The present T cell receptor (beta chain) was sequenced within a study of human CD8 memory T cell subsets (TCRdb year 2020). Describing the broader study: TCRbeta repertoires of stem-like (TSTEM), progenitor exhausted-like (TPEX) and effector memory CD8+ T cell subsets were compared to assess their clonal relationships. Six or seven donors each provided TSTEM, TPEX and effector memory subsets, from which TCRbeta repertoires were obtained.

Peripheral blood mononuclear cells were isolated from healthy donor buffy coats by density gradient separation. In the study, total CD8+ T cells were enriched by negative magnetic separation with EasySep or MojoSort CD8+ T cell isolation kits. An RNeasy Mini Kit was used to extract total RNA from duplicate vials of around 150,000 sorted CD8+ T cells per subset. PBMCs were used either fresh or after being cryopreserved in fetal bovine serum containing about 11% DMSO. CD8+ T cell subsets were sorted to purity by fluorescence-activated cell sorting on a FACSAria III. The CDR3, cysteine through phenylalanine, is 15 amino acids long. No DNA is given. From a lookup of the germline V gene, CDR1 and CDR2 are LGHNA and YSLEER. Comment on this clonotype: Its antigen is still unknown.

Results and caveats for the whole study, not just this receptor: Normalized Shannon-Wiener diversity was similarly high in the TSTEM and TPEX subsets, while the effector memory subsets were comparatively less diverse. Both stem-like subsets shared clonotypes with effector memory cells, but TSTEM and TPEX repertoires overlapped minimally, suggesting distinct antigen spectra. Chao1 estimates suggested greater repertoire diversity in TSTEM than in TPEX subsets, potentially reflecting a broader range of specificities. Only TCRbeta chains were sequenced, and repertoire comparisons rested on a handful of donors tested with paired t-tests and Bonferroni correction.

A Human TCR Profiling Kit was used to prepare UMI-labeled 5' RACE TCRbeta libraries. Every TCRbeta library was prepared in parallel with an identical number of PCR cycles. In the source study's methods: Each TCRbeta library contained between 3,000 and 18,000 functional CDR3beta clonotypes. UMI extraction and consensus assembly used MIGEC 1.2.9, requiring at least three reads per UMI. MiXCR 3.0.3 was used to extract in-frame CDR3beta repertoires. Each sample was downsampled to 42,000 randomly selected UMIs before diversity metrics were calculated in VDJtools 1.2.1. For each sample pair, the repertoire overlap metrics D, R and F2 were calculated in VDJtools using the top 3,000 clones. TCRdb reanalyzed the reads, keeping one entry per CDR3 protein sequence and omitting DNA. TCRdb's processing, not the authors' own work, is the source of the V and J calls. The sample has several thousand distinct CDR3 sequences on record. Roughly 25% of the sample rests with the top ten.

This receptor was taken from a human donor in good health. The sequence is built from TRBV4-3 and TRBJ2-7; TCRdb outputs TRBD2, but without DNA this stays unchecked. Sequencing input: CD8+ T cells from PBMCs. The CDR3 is CASSQDSGIFYEQYF.